The 8 T cell receptor beta chains below were found in one sample sequenced in a study of T cells after somatic rescue of genetic block. Clones were sequenced by immunoSEQ multiplex PCR, and TCRdb holds only the in-frame ones, with some missing. The sample has about 15,000 clones; 65% to 75% are singletons. Sequencing was performed on peripheral blood mononuclear cells (PBMCs). Source of these receptors: a man aged 18-30 years.

The chain recombines TRBV5-1 with TRBJ2-3; 10 nucleotides agree with TRBD1. The CDR3 extends over 16 amino acids. V shed 0 bases, J shed 1 base, and the junction held 2 bases outside the gene matches. Germline values: CDR1 SGHRS, CDR2 YFSETQ. The CDR3 DNA reads TGCGCCAGCAGCTTGGGTGGGACAGGGGGCACAGATACGCAGTATTTT. The encoded protein is CASSLGGTGGTDTQYF.

The rearrangement links TRBV7-9 to TRBJ1-2; D is unclear. CDR1 and CDR2 (germline): SEHNR, FQNEAQ (reference sequence). The CDR3 loop spans 16 amino acids. V lost 7 bases, J lost 0 bases, and 18 bases lay in between. CDR3 sequence: CASTPGSYSSNYGYTF. In DNA form, the CDR3 reads TGTGCCAGCACCCCGGGGAGCTACTCCTCTAACTATGGCTACACCTTC.

The V and J genes are TRBV18 and TRBJ2-7, with no clear D. V lost 3 bases and J lost 4, with 4 bases in between. CDR3 length: 11 amino acids. Germline lookup yields CDR1 KGHSH and CDR2 LQKENI. The CDR3 sequence: CASSPQYEQYF. The CDR3, as DNA: TGTGCCAGCTCACCCCAGTACGAGCAGTACTTC.

CDR3 amino acids: CASQGQFTGELFF. In DNA form, the CDR3 reads TGTGCCAGCCAGGGACAGTTCACCGGGGAGCTGTTTTTT. The chain has TRBV28 and TRBJ2-2; 7 bases are a match to TRBD1. J gave up 4 bases and V 8 bases, and 4 bases lay outside the gene matches. The CDR3 contains 13 residues. CDR1 is MDHEN, CDR2 SYDVKM, per germline.

V and J are TRBV5-1 and TRBJ2-2, with D possibly matching TRBD2 (6 bases). This CDR3 comprises 15 residues. V was clipped by 1 base and J by 1 base, with 8 bases between them. Germline V gene lookup returns CDR1 SGHRS and CDR2 YFSETQ. The CDR3 sequence is CASSLTGENTGELFF. The CDR3, as DNA: TGCGCCAGCAGCTTGACGGGGGAGAACACCGGGGAGCTGTTTTTT.

CDR3 sequence: CAISGYLTDSTEAFF. In nucleotides, the CDR3 is TGTGCCATCAGTGGATACCTAACGGACAGTACTGAAGCTTTCTTT. The chain is built from TRBV10-3 and TRBJ1-1; TRBD1 is a possible D gene (6 bases). CDR1 and CDR2 (germline): ENHRY, SYGVKD. This CDR3 contains 15 residues. The germline V and J ends were trimmed by 4 bases and 5 bases, with 17 bases remaining between them.

This rearrangement joins TRBV5-6 to TRBJ2-3; possibly TRBD1 or TRBD2 for D (5 bases each). With 2 bases removed from V and 3 bases from J, the gap between germline ends came to 10 bases. Germline lookup yields CDR1 SGHDT and CDR2 YYEEEE. The CDR3 totals 14 residues. Written as DNA, the CDR3 is TGTGCCAGCAGCTTAAGGGGCGGGACAGATACGCAGTATTTT. It is translated as CASSLRGGTDTQYF. Based on the CDR3 plus reference TRBV5-6 and TRBJ2-3, the full variable domain is DAGVTQSPTHLIKTRGQQVTLRCSPKSGHDTVSWYQQALGQGPQFIFQYYEEEERQRGNFPDRFSGHQFPNYSSELNVNALLLGDSALYLCASSLRGGTDTQYFGPGTRLTVL.

This sequence joins TRBV6-5 and TRBJ2-7, with D possibly called TRBD1 or TRBD2 (5 bases each). This CDR3 contains 15 residues. Trimming removed 0 bases at V and 3 bases at J, with 12 bases between. Germline values: CDR1 MNHEY, CDR2 SVGAGI. CDR3 residues: CASSYSPYGGYEQYF. CDR3 nucleotides: TGTGCCAGCAGTTACTCCCCTTATGGGGGCTACGAGCAGTACTTC.